Detailed here is one T cell receptor (beta chain). Original data processing: Reference gene primer amplification in the assay estimated nucleated cell counts. Clones were read by immunoSEQ multiplex PCR, and TCRdb kept only the in-frame ones, dropping some. Clone size and the V and J calls come from that table; the DNA yielded D and trimming. In the table there are about 240,000 clones, 80% to 90% of which are singletons. Seattle patients were enrolled while actively infected and followed longitudinally. The record originates from a study of blood T cell repertoires in COVID-19. Germline V gives CDR1 SGHRS, CDR2 YFSETQ. This CDR3 region has 15 residues. Trimming took 6 bases from V and 8 from J, leaving 20 bases between them.

The sequence was obtained from a woman at least 80 years old with COVID-19, enrolled during active disease. The sequenced sample consisted of peripheral blood. The J gene is TRBJ1-4, the V gene TRBV5-1; D possibly corresponds to TRBD1 (6 bases). The CDR3 coding sequence is TGCGCCAGCAAATCGGGGGGCTCAGGAAACGAAAAACTGTTTTTT. Encoded protein: CASKSGGSGNEKLFF. The variable domain in full, with the rest retrieved from reference TRBV5-1 and TRBJ1-4, is KAGVTQTPRYLIKTRGQQVTLSCSPISGHRSVSWYQQTPGQGLQFLFEYFSETQRNKGNFPGRFSGRQFSNSRSEMNVSTLELGDSALYLCASKSGGSGNEKLFFGSGTQLSVL.